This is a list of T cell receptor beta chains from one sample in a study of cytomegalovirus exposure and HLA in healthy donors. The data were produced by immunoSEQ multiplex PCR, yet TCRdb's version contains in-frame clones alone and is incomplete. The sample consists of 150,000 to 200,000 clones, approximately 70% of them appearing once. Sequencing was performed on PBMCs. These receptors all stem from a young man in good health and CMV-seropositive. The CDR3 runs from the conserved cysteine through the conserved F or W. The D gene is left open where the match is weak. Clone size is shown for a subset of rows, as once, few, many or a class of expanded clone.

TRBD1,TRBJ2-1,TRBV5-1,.,TGCGCCAGCAGCTTATTACCGACAGGGAAAGGCAATGAGCAGTTCTTC,CASSLLPTGKGNEQFF
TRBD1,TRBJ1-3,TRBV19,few,TGTGCCAGTAGTCAACAGGGGGCTGGAAACACCATATATTTT,CASSQQGAGNTIYF
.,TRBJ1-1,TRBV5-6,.,TGTGCCAGCGGAACCCGCCCCGGGGGTCACACTGAAGCTTTCTTT,CASGTRPGGHTEAFF
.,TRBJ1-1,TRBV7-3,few,TGTGCCAGCAGCTCCACCAGCGATACTGAAGCTTTCTTT,CASSSTSDTEAFF
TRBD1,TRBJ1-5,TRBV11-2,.,TGTGCCAGCAGCTCTGGAAGACAGGGAGATCAGCCCCAGCATTTT,CASSSGRQGDQPQHF
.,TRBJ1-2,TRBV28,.,TGTGCCAGCAGTATATCCGGGAGAGGCTATGGCTACACCTTC,CASSISGRGYGYTF
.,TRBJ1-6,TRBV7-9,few,TGTGCCAGCAGCTTATGGGCCACGGGGAAAAATTCACCCCTCCACTTT,CASSLWATGKNSPLHF
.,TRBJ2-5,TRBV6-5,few,TGTGCCAGCAGTTCCCTCCACAGGGGAGCGGGGGTTACCCAGTACTTC,CASSSLHRGAGVTQYF
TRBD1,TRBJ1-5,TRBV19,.,TGTGCCAGTACCCCGACAGGGTATAATCAGCCCCAGCATTTT,CASTPTGYNQPQHF
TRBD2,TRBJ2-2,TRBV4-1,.,TGCGCCAGCAGCCACCCCAGCGGGAGGGCCGGCGGGGAGCTGTTTTTT,CASSHPSGRAGGELFF
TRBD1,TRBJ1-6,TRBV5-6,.,TGTGCCAGCAGCAAAGGACAGGGGTTTGGGAATTCACCCCTCCACTTT,CASSKGQGFGNSPLHF
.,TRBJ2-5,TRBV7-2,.,TGTGCCAGCAGCCCGGGAATAGCTCAAGAGACCCAGTACTTC,CASSPGIAQETQYF
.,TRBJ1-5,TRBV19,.,TGTGCCAGTAGTCCTTACGGCGGATTGGGAGAACCCCAGCATTTT,CASSPYGGLGEPQHF
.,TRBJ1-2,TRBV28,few,TGTGCCAGCAGTTTCTTATCCCGTGGCTACACCTTC,CASSFLSRGYTF
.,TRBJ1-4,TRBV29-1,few,TGCAGCGTTGGAGAGAGGGCAACTAATGAAAAACTGTTTTTT,CSVGERATNEKLFF
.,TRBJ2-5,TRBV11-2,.,TGTGCCAGCAGCTTATTGGGCGGGGGCCAGGTGGAGACCCAGTACTTC,CASSLLGGGQVETQYF
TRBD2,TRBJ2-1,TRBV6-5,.,TGTGCCAGCAACGCAGGACTAGATTACAATGAGCAGTTCTTC,CASNAGLDYNEQFF
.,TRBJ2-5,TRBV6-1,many,TGTGCCAGCAGTGAGGGAGTGGAAGACTTC,CASSEGVEDF
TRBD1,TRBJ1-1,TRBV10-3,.,TGTGCCATCAGTGAGTCAGGACAGGGGAACACTGAAGCTTTCTTT,CAISESGQGNTEAFF
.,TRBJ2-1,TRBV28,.,TGTGCCAGCAGGGATCCAACGGAGGGGGGGCTCTACAATGAGCAGTTCTTC,CASRDPTEGGLYNEQFF
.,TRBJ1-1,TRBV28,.,TGTGCCAGCAGTACCTACAGGGAGGGAGGCGACACTGAAGCTTTCTTT,CASSTYREGGDTEAFF
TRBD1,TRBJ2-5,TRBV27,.,TGTGCCAGCAGTTTCGGACAGGGGATAGAGACCCAGTACTTC,CASSFGQGIETQYF
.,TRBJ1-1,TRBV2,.,TGTGCCAGCAAATCGGGACAACAGAACACTGAAGCTTTCTTT,CASKSGQQNTEAFF
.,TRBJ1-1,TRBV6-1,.,TGTGCCAGCGGGAGGGGTTCCCCAAACACTGAAGCTTTCTTT,CASGRGSPNTEAFF
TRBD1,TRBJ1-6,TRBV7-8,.,TGTGCCAGCAGCCGGGACAGGGAGGGTTCACCCCTCCACTTT,CASSRDREGSPLHF
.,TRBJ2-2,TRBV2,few,TGTGCCAGCAGTGTGGCAGGGTCCACCGGGGAGCTGTTTTTT,CASSVAGSTGELFF
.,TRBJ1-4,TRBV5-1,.,TGCGCCAGCAGCTTGCTCTCAGGGTCTAATGAAAAACTGTTTTTT,CASSLLSGSNEKLFF
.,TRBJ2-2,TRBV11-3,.,TGTGCCAGCAGCCCCTCAGGTTCCCCCGCCGGGGAGCTGTTTTTT,CASSPSGSPAGELFF
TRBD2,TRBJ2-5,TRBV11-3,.,TGTGCCAGCAGCCCTGGACTAGCGGGCCGTGAAGAGACCCAGTACTTC,CASSPGLAGREETQYF
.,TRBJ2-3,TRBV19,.,TGTGCCAGTAGTACCGGGGGATACACAGATACGCAGTATTTT,CASSTGGYTDTQYF
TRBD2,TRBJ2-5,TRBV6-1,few,TGTGCCAGCAGTGAAGGACTAGCGGGGGCCCAGACCCAGTACTTC,CASSEGLAGAQTQYF
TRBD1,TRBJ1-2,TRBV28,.,TGTGCCAGCAGTTTACGACGAGAGGGGGCGAATGGCTACACCTTC,CASSLRREGANGYTF
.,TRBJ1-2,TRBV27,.,TGTGCCAGCAGTTTAAGCGGACAGCCACCAGGAGTCGTGACCTTC,CASSLSGQPPGVVTF
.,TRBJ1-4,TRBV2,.,TGTGCCAGCACCCCGGTGATTGGGGCCTATGAAAAACTGTTTTTT,CASTPVIGAYEKLFF
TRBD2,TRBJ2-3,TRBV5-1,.,TGCGCCAGCAGCTTCATAATAGCGGGAGGCACAGATACGCAGTATTTT,CASSFIIAGGTDTQYF
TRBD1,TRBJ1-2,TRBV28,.,TGTGCCAGCAGTTCTGGGACAGGGTTTGTCTATGGCTACACCTTC,CASSSGTGFVYGYTF
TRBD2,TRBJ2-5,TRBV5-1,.,TGCGCCAGCAGCTTGGGGCTAGCGGGAGGGGATGGAGAGACCCAGTACTTC,CASSLGLAGGDGETQYF
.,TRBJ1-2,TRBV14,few,TGTGCCAGCAGCCAAGAAGTGGGGAGGGCCTATGGCTACACCTTC,CASSQEVGRAYGYTF
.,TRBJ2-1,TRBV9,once,TGTGCCAGCAGCCCCCGGGAGAAGTCCTACAATGAGCAGTTCTTC,CASSPREKSYNEQFF
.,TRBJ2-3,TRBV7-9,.,TGTGCCAGCAGTGGCCATATAAACACAGATACGCAGTATTTT,CASSGHINTDTQYF
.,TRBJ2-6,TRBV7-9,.,TGTGCCAGCAGCTTAGATGACGGGGTGGGGATGGGGGCCAACGTCCTGACTTTC,CASSLDDGVGMGANVLTF
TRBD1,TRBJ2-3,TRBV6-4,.,TGTGCCAGCAGTGAGGGACAGGCGAGTGGCACAGATACGCAGTATTTT,CASSEGQASGTDTQYF
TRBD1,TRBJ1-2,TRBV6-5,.,TGTGCCAGCAGTATCATACAGGGGTACTATGGCTACACCTTC,CASSIIQGYYGYTF